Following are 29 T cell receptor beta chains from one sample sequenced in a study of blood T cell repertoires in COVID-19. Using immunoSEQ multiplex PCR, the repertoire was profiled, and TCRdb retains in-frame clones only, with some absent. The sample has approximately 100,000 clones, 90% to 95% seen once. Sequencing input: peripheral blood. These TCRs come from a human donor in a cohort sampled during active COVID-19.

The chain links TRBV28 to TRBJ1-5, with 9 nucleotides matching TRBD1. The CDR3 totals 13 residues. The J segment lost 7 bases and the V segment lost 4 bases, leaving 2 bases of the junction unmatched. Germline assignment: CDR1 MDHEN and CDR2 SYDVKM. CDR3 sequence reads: CASSSTGGQPQHF. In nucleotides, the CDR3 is TGTGCCAGCAGTTCGACAGGGGGACAGCCCCAGCATTTT.

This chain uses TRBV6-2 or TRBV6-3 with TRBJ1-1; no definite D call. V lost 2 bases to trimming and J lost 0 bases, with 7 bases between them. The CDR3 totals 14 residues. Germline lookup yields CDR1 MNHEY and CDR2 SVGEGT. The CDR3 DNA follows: TGTGCCAGCAGTTACATCAAATTGAACACTGAAGCTTTCTTT. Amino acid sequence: CASSYIKLNTEAFF.

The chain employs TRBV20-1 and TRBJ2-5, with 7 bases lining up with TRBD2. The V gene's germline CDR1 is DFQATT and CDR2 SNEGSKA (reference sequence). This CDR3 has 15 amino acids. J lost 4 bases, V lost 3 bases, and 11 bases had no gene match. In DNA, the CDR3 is TGCAGTGCTAGTGTTGGGGACTACTATACAGAGACCCAGTACTTC. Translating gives CSASVGDYYTETQYF.

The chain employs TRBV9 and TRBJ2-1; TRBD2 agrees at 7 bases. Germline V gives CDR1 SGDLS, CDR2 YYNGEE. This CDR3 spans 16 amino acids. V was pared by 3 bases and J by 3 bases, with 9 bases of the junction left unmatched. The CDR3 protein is CASSEEASGYYNEQFF. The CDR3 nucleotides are TGTGCCAGCAGCGAAGAAGCTAGCGGATACTACAATGAGCAGTTCTTC. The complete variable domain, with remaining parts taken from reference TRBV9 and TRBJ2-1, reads DSGVTQTPKHLITATGQRVTLRCSPRSGDLSVYWYQQSLDQGLQFLIQYYNGEERAKGNILERFSAQQFPDLHSELNLSSLELGDSALYFCASSEEASGYYNEQFFGPGTRLTVL.

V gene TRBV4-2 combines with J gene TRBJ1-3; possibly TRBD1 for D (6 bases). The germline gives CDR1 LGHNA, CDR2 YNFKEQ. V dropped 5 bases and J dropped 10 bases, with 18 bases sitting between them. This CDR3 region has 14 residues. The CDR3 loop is CASSYPPTGKTIYF. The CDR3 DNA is TGTGCCAGCAGCTACCCTCCAACAGGGAAAACCATATATTTT.

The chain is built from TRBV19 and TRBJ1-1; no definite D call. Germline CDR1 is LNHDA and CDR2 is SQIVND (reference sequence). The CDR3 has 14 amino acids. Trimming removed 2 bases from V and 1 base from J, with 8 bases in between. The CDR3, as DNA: TGTGCCAGTAGTATATTTGGCCCGAACACTGAAGCTTTCTTT. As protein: CASSIFGPNTEAFF.

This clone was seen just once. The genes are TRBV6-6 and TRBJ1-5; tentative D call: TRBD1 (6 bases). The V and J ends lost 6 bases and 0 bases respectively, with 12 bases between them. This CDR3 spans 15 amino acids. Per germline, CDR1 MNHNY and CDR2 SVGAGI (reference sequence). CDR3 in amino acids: CASSGQPYSNQPQHF. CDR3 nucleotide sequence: TGTGCCAGCAGCGGACAGCCCTATAGCAATCAGCCCCAGCATTTT.

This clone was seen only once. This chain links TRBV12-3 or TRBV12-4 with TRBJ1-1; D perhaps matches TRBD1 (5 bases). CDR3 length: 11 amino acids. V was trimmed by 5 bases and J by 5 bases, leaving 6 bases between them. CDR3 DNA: TGTGCCAGCAGTAGACAGACTGAAGCTTTCTTT. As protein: CASSRQTEAFF.

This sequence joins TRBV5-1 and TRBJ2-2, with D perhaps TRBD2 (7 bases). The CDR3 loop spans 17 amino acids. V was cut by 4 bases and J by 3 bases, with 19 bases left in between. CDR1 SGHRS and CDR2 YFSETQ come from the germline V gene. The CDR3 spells CASSRAAGEGDTGELFF. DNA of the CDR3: TGCGCCAGCAGCAGGGCGGCGGGAGAGGGGGACACCGGGGAGCTGTTTTTT. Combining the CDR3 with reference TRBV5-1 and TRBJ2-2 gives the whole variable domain KAGVTQTPRYLIKTRGQQVTLSCSPISGHRSVSWYQQTPGQGLQFLFEYFSETQRNKGNFPGRFSGRQFSNSRSEMNVSTLELGDSALYLCASSRAAGEGDTGELFFGEGSRLTVL.

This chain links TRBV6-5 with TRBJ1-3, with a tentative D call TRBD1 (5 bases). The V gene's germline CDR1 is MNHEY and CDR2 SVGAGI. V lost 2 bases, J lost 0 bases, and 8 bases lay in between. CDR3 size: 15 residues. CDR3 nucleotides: TGTGCCAGCAGTTACAGGGGTCCCTCTGGAAACACCATATATTTT. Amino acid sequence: CASSYRGPSGNTIYF.

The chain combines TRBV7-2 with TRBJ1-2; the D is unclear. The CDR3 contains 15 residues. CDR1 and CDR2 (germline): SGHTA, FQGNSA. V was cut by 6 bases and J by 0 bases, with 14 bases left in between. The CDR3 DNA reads TGTGCCAGCAGTCCCCCCCCGCGAGCTAACTATGGCTACACCTTC. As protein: CASSPPPRANYGYTF. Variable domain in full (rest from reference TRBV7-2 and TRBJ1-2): GAGVSQSPSNKVTEKGKDVELRCDPISGHTALYWYRQSLGQGLEFLIYFQGNSAPDKSGLPSDRFSAERTGGSVSTLTIQRTQQEDSAVYLCASSPPPRANYGYTFGSGTRLTVV.

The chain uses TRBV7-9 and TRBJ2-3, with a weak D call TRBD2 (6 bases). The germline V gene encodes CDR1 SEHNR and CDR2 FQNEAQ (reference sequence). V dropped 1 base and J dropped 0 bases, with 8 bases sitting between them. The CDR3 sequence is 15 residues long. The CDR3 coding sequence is TGTGCCAGCAGCTTAGGGGGGGTGAGCACAGATACGCAGTATTTT. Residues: CASSLGGVSTDTQYF. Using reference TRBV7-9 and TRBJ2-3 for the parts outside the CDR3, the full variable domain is DTGVSQNPRHKITKRGQNVTFRCDPISEHNRLYWYRQTLGQGPEFLTYFQNEAQLEKSRLLSDRFSAERPKGSFSTLEIQRTEQGDSAMYLCASSLGGVSTDTQYFGPGTRLTVL.

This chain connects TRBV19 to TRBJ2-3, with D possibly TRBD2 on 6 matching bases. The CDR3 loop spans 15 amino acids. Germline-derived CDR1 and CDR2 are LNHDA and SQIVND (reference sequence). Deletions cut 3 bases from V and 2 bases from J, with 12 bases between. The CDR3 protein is CASSMPWDSTDTQYF. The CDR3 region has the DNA TGTGCCAGTAGTATGCCTTGGGACTCCACAGATACGCAGTATTTT. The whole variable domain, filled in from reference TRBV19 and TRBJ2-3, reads DGGITQSPKYLFRKEGQNVTLSCEQNLNHDAMYWYRQDPGQGLRLIYYSQIVNDFQKGDIAEGYSVSREKKESFPLTVTSAQKNPTAFYLCASSMPWDSTDTQYFGPGTRLTVL.

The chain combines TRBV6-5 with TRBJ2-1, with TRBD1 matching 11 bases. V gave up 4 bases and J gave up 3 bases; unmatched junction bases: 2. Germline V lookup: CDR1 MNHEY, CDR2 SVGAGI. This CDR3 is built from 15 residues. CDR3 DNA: TGTGCCAGCAGTTTGGGGACAGGGGGCTACAATGAGCAGTTCTTC. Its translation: CASSLGTGGYNEQFF.

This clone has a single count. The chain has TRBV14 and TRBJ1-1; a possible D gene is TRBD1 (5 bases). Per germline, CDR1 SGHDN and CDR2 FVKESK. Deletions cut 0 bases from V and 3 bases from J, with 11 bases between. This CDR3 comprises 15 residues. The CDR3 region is CASSQENRGYTEAFF. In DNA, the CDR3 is TGTGCCAGCAGCCAAGAAAATAGGGGATACACTGAAGCTTTCTTT.

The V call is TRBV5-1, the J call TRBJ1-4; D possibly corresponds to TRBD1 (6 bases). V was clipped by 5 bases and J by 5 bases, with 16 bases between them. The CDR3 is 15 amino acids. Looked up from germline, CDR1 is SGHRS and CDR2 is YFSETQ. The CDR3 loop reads CASSRGEGDNEKLFF. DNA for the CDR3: TGCGCCAGCAGTCGGGGAGAGGGGGACAATGAAAAACTGTTTTTT.

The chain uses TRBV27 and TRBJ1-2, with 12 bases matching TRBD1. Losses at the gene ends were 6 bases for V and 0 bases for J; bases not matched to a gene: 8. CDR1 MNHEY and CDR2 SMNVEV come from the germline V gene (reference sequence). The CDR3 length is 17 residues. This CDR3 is CASRGGTGGVTNYGYTF. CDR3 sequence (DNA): TGTGCCAGCAGGGGTGGGACAGGGGGCGTCACTAACTATGGCTACACCTTC.

Here the CDR3 DNA reads TGTGCCAGCAGCTTAGGTACTAGCCACCCTCAAGAGACCCAGTACTTC. It translates to CASSLGTSHPQETQYF. J is TRBJ2-5 and V is TRBV7-9, with D perhaps matching TRBD2 (6 bases). Trimming took 1 base from V and 2 from J, leaving 14 bases between them. CDR3 size: 16 residues. Germline loops: CDR1 SEHNR, CDR2 FQNEAQ (reference sequence).

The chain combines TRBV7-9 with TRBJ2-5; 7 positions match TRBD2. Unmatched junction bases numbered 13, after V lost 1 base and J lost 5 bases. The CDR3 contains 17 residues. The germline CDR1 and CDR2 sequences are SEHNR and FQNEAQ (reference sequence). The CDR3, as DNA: TGTGCCAGCAGCTTAGATAGCGGGCATAACGTTTGGGAGACCCAGTACTTC. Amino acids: CASSLDSGHNVWETQYF. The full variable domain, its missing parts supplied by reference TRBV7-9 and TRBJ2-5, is DTGVSQNPRHKITKRGQNVTFRCDPISEHNRLYWYRQTLGQGPEFLTYFQNEAQLEKSRLLSDRFSAERPKGSFSTLEIQRTEQGDSAMYLCASSLDSGHNVWETQYFGPGTRLLVL.

The CDR3 here is CASKTSGSGYEQYF. The CDR3 DNA reads TGTGCCAGCAAAACGAGCGGATCGGGCTACGAGCAGTACTTC. This chain joins TRBV7-9 and TRBJ2-7; D might be TRBD2 (5 bases). Trimming shortened V by 7 bases and J by 3 bases, and 16 bases separated the two germline ends. Germline V lookup: CDR1 SEHNR, CDR2 FQNEAQ (reference sequence). This CDR3 is 14 amino acids long.

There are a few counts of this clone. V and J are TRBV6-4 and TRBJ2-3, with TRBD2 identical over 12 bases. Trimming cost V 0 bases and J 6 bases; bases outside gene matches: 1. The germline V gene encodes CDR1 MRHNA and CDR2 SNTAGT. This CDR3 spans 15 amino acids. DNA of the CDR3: TGTGCCAGCAGTGACTCGACTAGCGGGAGTGATACGCAGTATTTT. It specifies CASSDSTSGSDTQYF.

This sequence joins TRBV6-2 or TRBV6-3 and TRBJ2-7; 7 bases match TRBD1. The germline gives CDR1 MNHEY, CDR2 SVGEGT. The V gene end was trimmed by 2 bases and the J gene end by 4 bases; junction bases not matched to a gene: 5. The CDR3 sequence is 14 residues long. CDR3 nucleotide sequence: TGTGCCAGCAGTTACGACCAGGGGGTGTACGAGCAGTACTTC. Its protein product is CASSYDQGVYEQYF.

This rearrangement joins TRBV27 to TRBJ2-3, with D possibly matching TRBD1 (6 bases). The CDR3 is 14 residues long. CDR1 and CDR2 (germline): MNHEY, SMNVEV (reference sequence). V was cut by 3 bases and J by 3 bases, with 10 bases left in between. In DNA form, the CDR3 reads TGTGCCAGCAGTTTTAATACAGGGACAGATACGCAGTATTTT. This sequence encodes CASSFNTGTDTQYF.

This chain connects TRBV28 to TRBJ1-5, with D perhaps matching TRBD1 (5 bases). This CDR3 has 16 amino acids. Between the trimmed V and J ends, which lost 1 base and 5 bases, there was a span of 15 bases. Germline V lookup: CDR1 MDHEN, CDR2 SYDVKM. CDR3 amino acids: CASSLLQMEGYQPQHF. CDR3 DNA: TGTGCCAGCAGTTTATTGCAGATGGAGGGGTATCAGCCCCAGCATTTT.

CDR3 DNA sequence: TGCGCCAGCAGCCAGAAAAGTGACAGCTACAATGAGCAGTTCTTC. Translation: CASSQKSDSYNEQFF. V is TRBV4-1 and J is TRBJ2-1; possibly TRBD1 for D (5 bases). CDR3 length: 15 amino acids. The V end lost 3 bases, the J end lost 3 bases, and 12 bases lay between the germline ends. CDR1 and CDR2 (germline): MGHRA, YSYEKL.

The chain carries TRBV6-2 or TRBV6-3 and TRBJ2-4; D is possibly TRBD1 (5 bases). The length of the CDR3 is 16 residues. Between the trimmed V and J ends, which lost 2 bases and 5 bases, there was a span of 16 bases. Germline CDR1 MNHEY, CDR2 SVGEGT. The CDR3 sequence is CASSYDVGAAQNIQYF. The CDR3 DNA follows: TGTGCCAGCAGTTACGATGTAGGGGCTGCTCAAAACATTCAGTACTTC.

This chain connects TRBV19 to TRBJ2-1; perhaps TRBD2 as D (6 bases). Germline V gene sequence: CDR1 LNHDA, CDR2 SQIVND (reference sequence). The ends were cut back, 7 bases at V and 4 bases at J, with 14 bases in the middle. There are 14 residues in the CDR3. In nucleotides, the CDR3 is TGTGCCAGTATGGAGGGCCCGGGGTACAATGAGCAGTTCTTC. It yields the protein CASMEGPGYNEQFF.

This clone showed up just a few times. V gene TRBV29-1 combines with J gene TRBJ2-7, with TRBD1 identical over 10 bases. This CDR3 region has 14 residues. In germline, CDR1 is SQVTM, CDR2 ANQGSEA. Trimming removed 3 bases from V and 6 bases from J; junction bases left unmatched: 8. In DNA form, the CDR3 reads TGCAGCGTTGAGTTGACCGGGACAGGGGCCGAGCAGTACTTC. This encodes CSVELTGTGAEQYF.

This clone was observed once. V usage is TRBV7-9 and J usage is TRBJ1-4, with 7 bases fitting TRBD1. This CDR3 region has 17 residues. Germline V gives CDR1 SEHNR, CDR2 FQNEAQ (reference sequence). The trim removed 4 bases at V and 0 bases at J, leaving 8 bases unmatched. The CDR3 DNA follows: TGTGCCAGCAGCTCGGAGGGGGCGAGAGCAACTAATGAAAAACTGTTTTTT. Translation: CASSSEGARATNEKLFF.